Shown below are 20 T cell receptor beta chains from a single sample sequenced in a study of blood T cell repertoires in COVID-19. This table comes from immunoSEQ multiplex PCR, and its TCRdb copy is limited to in-frame clones, with some not included. Of more than 300,000 clones in the sample, about 89% were seen once. The sample consisted of peripheral blood. These receptors all come from a woman between 25 and 40 years old with COVID-19, enrolled during active disease.

The chain is built from TRBV3-1 (or the pseudogene TRBV3-2) and TRBJ2-6; D may be TRBD1 (6 bases). The ends were cut back, 4 bases at V and 0 bases at J, with 10 bases in the middle. Germline loops: CDR1 LGHDT, CDR2 YNNKEL (reference sequence). The CDR3 has 16 amino acids. Here the CDR3 DNA reads TGTGCCAGCAGCCTTTTAGGGGGCTCTGGGGCCAACGTCCTGACTTTC. Translation: CASSLLGGSGANVLTF.

This clone appeared many times. The chain uses TRBV29-1 and TRBJ1-1; 8 positions agree with TRBD1. The V and J ends lost 7 bases and 1 base, in that order; junction bases with no gene match: 2. The germline CDR1 and CDR2 sequences are SQVTM and ANQGSEA. The CDR3 is made up of 12 amino acids. CDR3 in amino acids: CSAGTGNTEAFF. DNA of the CDR3: TGCAGCGCAGGGACAGGGAACACTGAAGCTTTCTTT.

This clone turned up a few times. This rearrangement joins TRBV5-3 to TRBJ2-2, with D possibly TRBD1 on 5 matching bases. TRBV5-3 is reported as an ORF; its role is uncertain. The ends were cut back, 0 bases at V and 4 bases at J, with 10 bases in the middle. The CDR3 is 15 amino acids. The CDR3 region is CARSLGGRGTGELFF. CDR3 coding DNA: TGTGCCAGAAGCTTGGGCGGAAGGGGCACCGGGGAGCTGTTTTTT.

Only a few counts were recorded for this clone. Other DNA sequences in the same sample also yield this CDR3. In nucleotides, the CDR3 is TGTGCCATCAGTGCAGGGTCCTACGAGCAGTACTTC. It encodes CAISAGSYEQYF. The chain carries TRBV10-3 and TRBJ2-7; D possibly corresponds to TRBD1 (5 bases). Per germline, CDR1 ENHRY and CDR2 SYGVKD. Trimming took 4 bases from V and 1 from J, leaving 5 bases between them. The CDR3 contains 12 residues.

This clone was picked up one time. The chain recombines TRBV27 with TRBJ2-3, with 7 bases aligning to TRBD2. CDR3 length: 16 amino acids. Unmatched junction bases numbered 12, after V lost 7 bases and J lost 2 bases. In germline, CDR1 is MNHEY, CDR2 SMNVEV (reference sequence). CDR3 in DNA: TGTGCCAGCACCCCCCGGGGGGTTTTTTCCACAGATACGCAGTATTTT. This encodes CASTPRGVFSTDTQYF.

This chain connects TRBV5-1 to TRBJ2-5; 9 nucleotides match TRBD2. The CDR3 runs 15 residues. V was pared by 4 bases and J by 2 bases, with 6 bases of the junction left unmatched. Per germline, CDR1 SGHRS and CDR2 YFSETQ. The CDR3: CASSPPTSGQETQYF. The CDR3 nucleotides are TGCGCCAGCAGCCCACCGACTAGCGGACAAGAGACCCAGTACTTC. The full variable domain, in which reference TRBV5-1 and TRBJ2-5 provide the parts outside the CDR3, is KAGVTQTPRYLIKTRGQQVTLSCSPISGHRSVSWYQQTPGQGLQFLFEYFSETQRNKGNFPGRFSGRQFSNSRSEMNVSTLELGDSALYLCASSPPTSGQETQYFGPGTRLLVL.

CDR3 region: CSASHGSSYNEQFF. In DNA, the CDR3 is TGCAGTGCTAGTCACGGGAGTTCCTACAATGAGCAGTTCTTC. The chain joins TRBV20-1 to TRBJ2-1; tentatively, D is TRBD2 (6 bases). V was trimmed by 3 bases and J by 1 base, leaving 10 bases between them. This CDR3 contains 14 residues. CDR1 is DFQATT and CDR2 is SNEGSKA in the germline V gene (reference sequence).

The chain has TRBV29-1 and TRBJ2-7; TRBD2 matches 7 bases. CDR3 length: 12 residues. CDR1 is SQVTM, CDR2 ANQGSEA, per germline. Trimming took 4 bases from V and 6 from J; bases not matched to a gene: 6. The CDR3, as DNA: TGCAGCGTTGGGGAGGGCTTAAGCGAGCAGTACTTC. Protein: CSVGEGLSEQYF.

The chain combines TRBV18 with TRBJ1-4, with D tentatively TRBD1 (6 bases). The CDR3 covers 15 residues. Trimming cost V 8 bases and J 3 bases, with 16 bases left between them. Germline CDR1 reads KGHSH; CDR2 reads LQKENI. This CDR3 reads CASRRGGIPNEKLFF. DNA of the CDR3: TGTGCCAGCAGACGGGGGGGCATTCCTAATGAAAAACTGTTTTTT.

V is TRBV7-9 and J is TRBJ2-2; 8 bases match TRBD1. V lost 0 bases and J lost 3; bases outside the gene matches: 0. The CDR3 has 15 amino acids. Germline values: CDR1 SEHNR, CDR2 FQNEAQ (reference sequence). The CDR3 protein is CASSLARGHTGELFF. CDR3 DNA: TGTGCCAGCAGCTTAGCCAGGGGGCACACCGGGGAGCTGTTTTTT.

This clone was observed once. The DNA for the CDR3 is TGTGCCAGCAGCTTAGTTGGGGGCCCGTCGCAGTGGGGCAATCAGCCCCAGCATTTT. It encodes CASSLVGGPSQWGNQPQHF. This rearrangement joins TRBV7-2 to TRBJ1-5; tentatively, D is TRBD1 (6 bases). CDR1 and CDR2 from the germline V gene are SGHTA and FQGNSA. The CDR3 sequence is 19 residues long. V was trimmed by 1 base and J by 2 bases, leaving 21 bases between them. The variable domain in full, completed from reference TRBV7-2 and TRBJ1-5, reads GAGVSQSPSNKVTEKGKDVELRCDPISGHTALYWYRQSLGQGLEFLIYFQGNSAPDKSGLPSDRFSAERTGGSVSTLTIQRTQQEDSAVYLCASSLVGGPSQWGNQPQHFGDGTRLSIL.

The CDR3 is CASSEYWQGNTEAFF. As DNA, the CDR3 is TGTGCCAGCAGTGAATATTGGCAGGGGAACACTGAAGCTTTCTTT. V usage is TRBV6-1 and J usage is TRBJ1-1; D may be TRBD1 (5 bases). The CDR3 contains 15 residues. The ends were cut back, 2 bases at V and 1 base at J, with 11 bases in the middle. Germline CDR1 MNHNS, CDR2 SASEGT.

The genes are TRBV9 and TRBJ2-1, with D possibly being TRBD2 (5 bases). This CDR3 spans 15 amino acids. The V end was cut by 0 bases, the J end by 4 bases, with 11 bases between. CDR1 SGDLS and CDR2 YYNGEE come from the germline V gene. The CDR3 DNA is TGTGCCAGCAGCGTAGCGGGGAAAAGGTACAATGAGCAGTTCTTC. It encodes CASSVAGKRYNEQFF.

A single count supports this clone. J is TRBJ2-3 and V is TRBV3-1 (or the pseudogene TRBV3-2); 12 nucleotides agree with TRBD2. This CDR3 spans 17 amino acids. The germline CDR1 and CDR2 sequences are LGHDT and YNNKEL (reference sequence). With V trimmed by 0 bases and J by 10 bases, 11 bases remained unmatched. The CDR3 loop is CASSQDGWTSGMVPQYF. Here the CDR3 DNA reads TGTGCCAGCAGCCAAGATGGGTGGACTAGCGGGATGGTCCCGCAGTATTTT.

The gene calls are TRBV9 and TRBJ1-2; D is unresolved. The CDR3 runs to 14 residues. Germline V gene data show CDR1 as SGDLS and CDR2 as YYNGEE. Trimming stripped 0 bases from V and 4 bases from J, with 10 bases between. The CDR3: CASSVVGSRYGYTF. The CDR3 DNA reads TGTGCCAGCAGCGTAGTGGGCAGCCGCTATGGCTACACCTTC.

The gene calls are TRBV6-2 or TRBV6-3 and TRBJ2-1, with D maybe TRBD2 (5 bases). CDR3 size: 17 residues. The V end lost 5 bases, the J end lost 7 bases, and 24 bases lay between the germline ends. The germline gives CDR1 MNHEY, CDR2 SVGEGT. The CDR3 nucleotides are TGTGCCAGCAGTAAGGACGCGGGCGCCGAGATTTATAATGAGCAGTTCTTC. As protein: CASSKDAGAEIYNEQFF.

This chain joins TRBV5-5 and TRBJ2-1; D is possibly TRBD2 (6 bases). V lost 0 bases, J lost 9 bases, and 10 bases lay in between. This CDR3 spans 13 amino acids. Germline V gene lookup returns CDR1 SGHKS and CDR2 YYEKEE (reference sequence). The CDR3 bases are TGTGCCAGCAGCTTGGGACTAGTTCGTGAGCAGTTCTTC. Its protein is CASSLGLVREQFF.

The chain is built from TRBV27 and TRBJ2-3; the D gene is possibly TRBD2 (5 bases). The CDR3 has 16 amino acids. Looked up from germline, CDR1 is MNHEY and CDR2 is SMNVEV (reference sequence). The V gene lost 1 base and the J gene lost 0 bases, with 11 bases spanning the gap. CDR3 sequence (DNA): TGTGCCAGCAGTTTATACCCCGGCGGGAGCACAGATACGCAGTATTTT. It translates to CASSLYPGGSTDTQYF.

V gene TRBV28 combines with J gene TRBJ2-7, with 8 positions matching TRBD1. V was clipped by 2 bases and J by 7 bases; unmatched bases: 7. The CDR3 is 14 amino acids. The V gene's germline CDR1 is MDHEN and CDR2 SYDVKM. This CDR3 is CASSLGQGESEQYF. DNA for the CDR3: TGTGCCAGCAGTTTAGGACAGGGTGAGAGTGAGCAGTACTTC. Filled out from reference TRBV28 and TRBJ2-7, the complete variable domain reads DVKVTQSSRYLVKRTGEKVFLECVQDMDHENMFWYRQDPGLGLRLIYFSYDVKMKEKGDIPEGYSVSREKKERFSLILESASTNQTSMYLCASSLGQGESEQYFGPGTRLTVT.

V gene TRBV7-2 combines with J gene TRBJ2-3; D not certain. The germline V gene has CDR1 SGHTA and CDR2 FQGNSA. This CDR3 comprises 15 residues. Deletions cut 0 bases from V and 2 bases from J, with 9 bases between. Written as DNA, the CDR3 is TGTGCCAGCAGCTTAGCGGGCGCGACCACAGATACGCAGTATTTT. Protein sequence: CASSLAGATTDTQYF. The full variable domain, rest sourced from reference TRBV7-2 and TRBJ2-3, is GAGVSQSPSNKVTEKGKDVELRCDPISGHTALYWYRQSLGQGLEFLIYFQGNSAPDKSGLPSDRFSAERTGGSVSTLTIQRTQQEDSAVYLCASSLAGATTDTQYFGPGTRLTVL.